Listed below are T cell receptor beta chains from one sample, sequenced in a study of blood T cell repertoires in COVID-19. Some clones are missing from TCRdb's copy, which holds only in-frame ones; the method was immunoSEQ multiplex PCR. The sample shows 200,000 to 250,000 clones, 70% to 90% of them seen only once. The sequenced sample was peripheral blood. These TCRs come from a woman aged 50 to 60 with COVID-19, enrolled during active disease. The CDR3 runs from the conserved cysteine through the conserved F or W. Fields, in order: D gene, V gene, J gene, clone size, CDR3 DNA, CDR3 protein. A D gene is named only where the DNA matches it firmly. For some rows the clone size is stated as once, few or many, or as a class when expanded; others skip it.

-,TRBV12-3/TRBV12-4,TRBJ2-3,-,TGTGCCAGTCGCTGGGGGCCAGGGGATACGCAGTATTTT,CASRWGPGDTQYF
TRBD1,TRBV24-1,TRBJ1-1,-,TGTGCCACCAGTAGACAGGGGTACACTGAAGCTTTCTTT,CATSRQGYTEAFF
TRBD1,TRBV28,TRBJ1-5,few,TGTGCCAGCAGCCAAACAGGGGGCGGTCAGCCCCAGCATTTT,CASSQTGGGQPQHF
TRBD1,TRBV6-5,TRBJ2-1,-,TGTGCCAGCACCCTCCGGGGACAGGGGGGTTCACTCTTC,CASTLRGQGGSLF
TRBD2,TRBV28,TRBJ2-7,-,TGTGCCAGCAGTGCCAGACTAGCGGGGGCCCTCTACGAGCAGTACTTC,CASSARLAGALYEQYF
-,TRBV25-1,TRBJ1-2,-,TGTGCCAGCAGTCCATGGATGGACAGAGCAGATGGCTACACCTTC,CASSPWMDRADGYTF
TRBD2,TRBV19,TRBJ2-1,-,TGTGCCAGTAGCCTCGGCGGGGGGCCCCAAAATGAGCAGTTCTTC,CASSLGGGPQNEQFF
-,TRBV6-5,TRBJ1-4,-,TGTGCCAGCACCTCGGGAGCAACTAATGAAAAACTGTTTTTT,CASTSGATNEKLFF
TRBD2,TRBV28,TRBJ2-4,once,TGTGCCAGCAGTTTATTTCCTAGCGGGGGGCATCTTTTC,CASSLFPSGGHLF
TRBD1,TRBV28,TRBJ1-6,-,TGTGCCAGCAGTTTCCTACAGGGGAATTCACCCCTCCACTTT,CASSFLQGNSPLHF
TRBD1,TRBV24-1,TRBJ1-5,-,TGTGCCACCAGTGAAGGTAGACAGGGAGCCGATCAGCCCCAGCATTTT,CATSEGRQGADQPQHF
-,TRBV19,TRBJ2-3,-,TGTGCCAGTAGTGTGGGGGCGCGGGATACGCAGTATTTT,CASSVGARDTQYF
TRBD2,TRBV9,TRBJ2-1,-,TGTGCCAGCAACGAACTAGCGGGGGCGAGCGAGCAGTTCTTC,CASNELAGASEQFF
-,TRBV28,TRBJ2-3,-,TGTGCCAGCAGTTTCAGGGGCCCCAGCACAGATACGCAGTATTTT,CASSFRGPSTDTQYF